This entry describes one T cell receptor (beta chain). Its antigen is undetermined. Germline CDR1 reads MDHEN; CDR2 reads SYDVKM. V shed 2 bases and J shed 1 base, with 9 bases lying between them. This CDR3 is 14 amino acids long. Measured with immunoSEQ multiplex PCR; TCRdb has only the in-frame clones, and not every one. The table has under 1,900,000 clones, about 98.5% seen once. The sample comes from a study of shared clonotypes between healthy human individuals. Notes on the study in general: Naive subsets generally had larger estimated richness than memory subsets.

J is TRBJ2-7 and V is TRBV28; no clear D gene. The clonotype originates from a young man in good health. Sequenced material: naive CD4+ T cells sorted from blood. This sample's subset: CD45RA+ positively selected. CDR3: CASSLTMVSYEQYF. The CDR3, as DNA: TGTGCCAGCAGTTTAACTATGGTGTCCTACGAGCAGTACTTC.